This T cell receptor (beta chain) was captured by sequencing in a study of cytomegalovirus exposure and HLA in healthy donors. This CDR3 is built from 15 residues. With 4 bases clipped from V and 2 bases from J, the junction kept 7 bases outside the gene matches. Germline loops: CDR1 MNHNS, CDR2 SASEGT. This clone was counted between two and nine times. Its antigen remains unknown. Study-level points and caveats: A previous analysis found most TCR beta V segments productive roughly 87% or roughly 30% of the time. Trimming of TCR beta V- and J-genes showed a link, identified in a later analysis, to a missense DCLRE1C variant.

The PCR made use of 60 Vbeta and 13 Jbeta primers. Produced via immunoSEQ multiplex PCR; TCRdb's table is partial and in-frame only. The data show under 150,000 clones, 9.4% seen once. The sequence derives from a male donor in good health and CMV-seronegative. The V call is TRBV6-1, the J call TRBJ2-7; the match to TRBD1 covers 8 bases. Material: PBMCs. This chain's CDR3 is CASSALDRAPYEQYF. CDR3 DNA sequence: TGTGCCAGCAGTGCGTTGGACAGGGCCCCCTACGAGCAGTACTTC.